Given below is one T cell receptor beta chain in context. Its antigen is as yet unknown. The source of the sample is a study of Tregs in tolerant kidney transplant recipients. Study-wide findings and caveats: In tolerant patients, donor-specific Tregs outgrew total Tregs, suggesting antigen-driven expansion. Activated donor B cell expansion appeared to reveal the most relevant donor-specific TCRbeta repertoire. Biological reproducibility was not directly addressed, but technical replication error appeared minimal.

This CDR3 has 16 residues. V was cut by 0 bases and J by 9 bases, with 18 bases left in between. The V gene's germline CDR1 is LGHNA and CDR2 YSLEER. TCRdb keeps only in-frame clones here, not all; method: immunoSEQ multiplex PCR. The sample has fewer than 100,000 clones, over 85% seen once. Material: CD4+ T cells from blood, obtained before the transplant. The receptor's source is a human donor who received a combined kidney and bone marrow transplant. This sequence joins TRBV4-3 and TRBJ2-4; possibly TRBD2 for D (6 bases). CDR3 sequence: CASSQEGTTRGGIQYF. The CDR3 DNA reads TGCGCCAGCAGCCAAGAAGGGACGACTAGAGGTGGCATTCAGTACTTC.